These 24 T cell receptor beta chains were sequenced from one sample in a study of blood T cells in healthy people across ages. PCR was performed a second time for about 7 to 11 cycles using a sample-barcoded 5' primer and a J-beta primer mix. A single record per CDR3 protein comes from TCRdb applying MiXCR to the 5' RACE reads. The profile shows roughly 500,000 distinct CDR3 sequences, less than 25% of them singletons. These same records also appear under a second study, on T cells of mothers and their children.

Sequencing used blood. The receptors were sampled from a boy younger than 18 in good health.

The rearrangement joins TRBV7-6 to TRBJ2-5; 12 positions match TRBD2. This CDR3 comprises 19 residues. The V gene's germline CDR1 is SGHVS and CDR2 FNYEAQ. The junction had 15 bases not matched to a gene; V was cut back by 5 bases and J by 2 bases. The CDR3 nucleotides read TGTGCCAGCAGCCCCGTCCTAGCGGGAGGGCGAAATTCTCAAGAGACCCAGTACTTC. Translating it yields CASSPVLAGGRNSQETQYF.

This clonotype has more than one count but fewer than ten. V is TRBV2 and J is TRBJ2-7, with D possibly matching TRBD1 (5 bases). V gave up 5 bases and J gave up 5 bases, with 19 bases separating them. Germline V gene sequence: CDR1 SNHLY, CDR2 FYNNEI. The CDR3 is 15 residues long. For the CDR3, the DNA is TGTGCCAGCAGTCTACTTTCCCGGACATCGGACGAGCAGTACTTC. Amino acids: CASSLLSRTSDEQYF.

V is TRBV5-4 and J is TRBJ1-2; D gene ambiguous. Trimming shortened V by 6 bases and J by 2 bases, and 5 bases separated the two germline ends. Per germline, CDR1 SGHNT and CDR2 YYREEE (reference sequence). The CDR3 covers 11 residues. This CDR3 reads CASTGNYGYTF. The DNA for the CDR3 is TGTGCCAGCACTGGGAACTATGGCTACACCTTC.

The chain recombines TRBV2 with TRBJ2-6; D remains unclear. The CDR3 totals 15 residues. Germline lookup yields CDR1 SNHLY and CDR2 FYNNEI. Trimming removed 6 bases from V and 1 base from J, with 10 bases in between. In DNA form, the CDR3 reads TGTGCCAGCAGGATTTCAAATTCTGGGGCCAACGTCCTGACTTTC. Residues: CASRISNSGANVLTF.

Details on this clonotype: At one of its ends the junction is not consistent with the germline gene, which may arise from a read error. The rearrangement uses TRBV12-5 and TRBJ1-5, with unresolved D. Germline values: CDR1 LGHNT, CDR2 FRNRAP. The length of the CDR3 is 16 residues. The DNA of the CDR3 is TGTGCTATTGGTTTTACGGGCGATTACGGCAATCAGCCCCAGCATTTT. This gives the protein CAIGFTGDYGNQPQHF. Full variable domain (rest looked up from reference TRBV12-5 and TRBJ1-5): DARVTQTPRHKVTEMGQEVTMRCQPILGHNTVFWYRQTMMQGLELLAYFRNRAPLDDSGMPKDRFSAEMPDATLATLKIQPSEPRDSAVYFCAIGFTGDYGNQPQHFGDGTRLSIL.

V gene TRBV18 combines with J gene TRBJ2-7; 11 positions agree with TRBD2. CDR3 length equals 16 residues. The ends lost 3 bases at V and 2 bases at J; junction bases unmatched: 6. CDR1 KGHSH and CDR2 LQKENI come from the germline V gene. The CDR3 spells CASSPNSGRATYEQYF. CDR3 nucleotide sequence: TGTGCCAGCTCACCTAATAGCGGGAGGGCCACCTACGAGCAGTACTTC.

The V and J genes are TRBV7-2 and TRBJ2-2; 7 bases agree with TRBD1. The CDR3 has 17 residues. Germline CDR1 is SGHTA and CDR2 is FQGNSA. J lost 0 bases, V lost 1 base, and 5 bases had no gene match. The CDR3, as DNA: TGTGCCAGCAGCTTAGGGTACAGGGGCCCGAACACCGGGGAGCTGTTTTTT. This codes for CASSLGYRGPNTGELFF.

The sample holds a few counts of this clonotype. The rearrangement links TRBV20-1 to TRBJ2-7; perhaps TRBD1 as D (5 bases). The CDR3 spans 15 residues. The germline V gene encodes CDR1 DFQATT and CDR2 SNEGSKA (reference sequence). Deletions cut 5 bases from V and 5 bases from J, with 22 bases between. CDR3 residues: CSAPPLAGFGNEQYF. The CDR3 nucleotides are TGCAGTGCTCCCCCCTTGGCAGGGTTCGGCAACGAGCAGTACTTC.

This clonotype has only a few counts. The J gene is TRBJ1-2, the V gene TRBV7-2; a weak D match, TRBD1 (6 bases). This CDR3 comprises 14 residues. Germline-derived CDR1 and CDR2 are SGHTA and FQGNSA. The germline V and J ends were trimmed by 5 bases and 0 bases, with 10 bases remaining between them. CDR3 region: CASSPTGTNYGYTF. CDR3 bases: TGTGCCAGCAGCCCGACAGGAACTAACTATGGCTACACCTTC.

In its sample, this clonotype was seen a few times. V usage is TRBV29-1 and J usage is TRBJ2-2, with D possibly TRBD2 on 5 matching bases. Deletions cut 3 bases from V and 5 bases from J, with 16 bases between. CDR3 length: 15 amino acids. From germline, CDR1 is SQVTM and CDR2 ANQGSEA. The CDR3 nucleotides read TGCAGCGTTGATTTTGCCGGGATGGGGACCGGGGAGCTGTTTTTT. As protein: CSVDFAGMGTGELFF.

In its sample, this clonotype was seen a few times. The rearrangement uses TRBV4-2 and TRBJ2-6, with D possibly being TRBD1 (6 bases). In germline, CDR1 is LGHNA, CDR2 YNFKEQ. The length of the CDR3 is 16 residues. With 4 bases removed from V and 0 bases from J, the gap between germline ends came to 10 bases. This chain's CDR3 is CASSREDSSGANVLTF. Written as DNA, the CDR3 is TGTGCCAGCAGCCGAGAGGACAGCTCTGGGGCCAACGTCCTGACTTTC.

This chain links TRBV12-3 or TRBV12-4 with TRBJ2-5; D is undetermined. This CDR3 contains 13 residues. V lost 11 bases and J lost 3, with 16 bases in between. CDR3 coding DNA: TGTGCCCTCAACAACTATAGCAAAGAGACCCAGTACTTC. This translates into CALNNYSKETQYF.

This clonotype appeared many times. The chain couples TRBV29-1 to TRBJ2-1; 15 bases align to TRBD2. This CDR3 region has 17 residues. Germline V gene sequence: CDR1 SQVTM, CDR2 ANQGSEA. V trimming: 5 bases; J trimming: 0 bases; junction bases outside the gene matches: 5. The CDR3 loop is CSVTGLAGGYSYNEQFF. DNA for the CDR3: TGCAGCGTTACGGGACTAGCGGGAGGTTACTCCTACAATGAGCAGTTCTTC.

This clonotype came up a few times. The genes are TRBV5-1 and TRBJ1-6, with D unresolved. The V end was cut by 4 bases, the J end by 6 bases, with 11 bases between. The CDR3 sequence is 14 residues long. The germline CDR1 and CDR2 sequences are SGHRS and YFSETQ. CDR3 loop: CASSPRGSNSPLHF. CDR3 nucleotide sequence: TGCGCCAGCAGCCCACGAGGCAGTAATTCACCCCTCCACTTT.

The gene calls are TRBV28 and TRBJ2-7; 8 nucleotides match TRBD1. Germline V lookup: CDR1 MDHEN, CDR2 SYDVKM. The CDR3 spans 16 residues. The V and J ends lost 5 bases and 1 base, in that order; junction bases with no gene match: 10. The CDR3 DNA reads TGTGCCAGCAGTGCACCGTACAGGGGGGATTCCTACGAGCAGTACTTC. Protein product: CASSAPYRGDSYEQYF.

This clonotype occurred a few times. V gene TRBV20-1 combines with J gene TRBJ2-7, with D perhaps matching TRBD1 or TRBD2 (5 bases each). V shed 0 bases and J shed 2 bases, with 17 bases lying between them. Germline V gene data show CDR1 as DFQATT and CDR2 as SNEGSKA (reference sequence). The CDR3 runs to 16 residues. The CDR3 loop reads CSARDLRAGTPYEQYF. The CDR3 region has the DNA TGCAGTGCTAGAGATCTAAGGGCAGGGACCCCCTACGAGCAGTACTTC.

This clonotype was detected a few times. The genes are TRBV24-1 and TRBJ2-5; possibly TRBD1 for D (6 bases). The CDR3 loop spans 18 amino acids. Germline CDR1 reads KGHDR; CDR2 reads SFDVKD. Trimming pared 2 bases from V and 3 bases from J, leaving 21 bases between. The CDR3 DNA follows: TGTGCCACCAGTGATTACTCACGGCGGGCAGGGGTTAAAGAGACCCAGTACTTC. Its translation is CATSDYSRRAGVKETQYF.

Ten or more counts support this clonotype. The V and J genes are TRBV18 and TRBJ2-7, with D uncertain. V lost 0 bases, J lost 2 bases, and 14 bases lay in between. Germline V gives CDR1 KGHSH, CDR2 LQKENI. This CDR3 contains 16 residues. In DNA, the CDR3 is TGTGCCAGCTCACCACCTGGGCACGAGGTCGCCTACGAGCAGTACTTC. It encodes CASSPPGHEVAYEQYF. The whole variable domain, remainder taken from reference TRBV18 and TRBJ2-7, is NAGVMQNPRHLVRRRGQEARLRCSPMKGHSHVYWYRQLPEEGLKFMVYLQKENIIDESGMPKERFSAEFPKEGPSILRIQQVVRGDSAAYFCASSPPGHEVAYEQYFGPGTRLTVT.

This chain connects TRBV7-9 to TRBJ2-5; D is possibly TRBD1 (6 bases). Germline-derived CDR1 and CDR2 are SEHNR and FQNEAQ (reference sequence). The germline V and J ends were trimmed by 5 bases and 3 bases, with 13 bases remaining between them. This CDR3 region has 14 residues. The CDR3 DNA reads TGTGCCAGCAGCCTACAGGGCATCAAAGAGACCCAGTACTTC. This gives the protein CASSLQGIKETQYF.

As concerns this clonotype: A junction boundary mismatches the germline segment, possibly from a read error. This chain connects TRBV4-3 to TRBJ1-1; D call uncertain. This CDR3 has 14 residues. CDR1 is LGHNA, CDR2 YSLEER, per germline. The CDR3 DNA reads TGCGCCAGCAGTCAAGATGATCCGAACACTGAAGCTTCCTTT. It yields the protein CASSQDDPNTEASF.

This clonotype has a single count. The germline gene is not matched at one end of the junction; a read error may be the cause. This chain uses TRBV4-3 with TRBJ2-1, with TRBD1 as a possible D gene (6 bases). The germline CDR1 and CDR2 sequences are LGHNA and YSLEER. The length of the CDR3 is 14 residues. This CDR3 is CASSPSWTDNGQFF. Here the CDR3 DNA reads TGCGCCAGCAGCCCCTCTTGGACAGACAATGGGCAGTTCTTC.

The CDR3 DNA reads TGTGCCAGCTCCCCTGACAGGAAAGGTGAAAAACTGTTTTTT. Translation: CASSPDRKGEKLFF. The chain joins TRBV18 to TRBJ1-4, with a weak D call TRBD1 (6 bases). The CDR3 is made up of 14 amino acids. Germline V CDR1 and CDR2: KGHSH, LQKENI. Between the trimmed V and J ends, which lost 6 bases and 7 bases, there was a span of 15 bases. The full variable domain, in which reference TRBV18 and TRBJ1-4 provide the parts outside the CDR3, is NAGVMQNPRHLVRRRGQEARLRCSPMKGHSHVYWYRQLPEEGLKFMVYLQKENIIDESGMPKERFSAEFPKEGPSILRIQQVVRGDSAAYFCASSPDRKGEKLFFGSGTQLSVL.

This clonotype has only a few counts. The V and J genes are TRBV5-5 and TRBJ1-2; weak D call: TRBD1 (5 bases). Trimming took off 0 bases at V and 8 bases at J, with 17 bases between the two ends. CDR1 and CDR2 from the germline V gene are SGHKS and YYEKEE (reference sequence). The CDR3 covers 15 residues. The CDR3 DNA is TGTGCCAGCAGCTTGGCCCTGGGGACTATTGGGGGCTACACCTTC. Its translation: CASSLALGTIGGYTF.

This chain connects TRBV5-1 to TRBJ2-3; D gene uncertain. Deletions cut 2 bases from V and 0 bases from J, with 13 bases between. The CDR3 sequence is 16 residues long. Germline values: CDR1 SGHRS, CDR2 YFSETQ. CDR3 sequence: CASSFSAAPSTDTQYF. Written as DNA, the CDR3 is TGCGCCAGCAGCTTTTCGGCAGCACCTAGCACAGATACGCAGTATTTT.